These 26 T cell receptor beta chains were sequenced from one sample in a study of neurological immune-mediated disorders. TCRdb reanalysed the 5' RACE reads using MiXCR and keeps one entry per CDR3 protein. The sample comprises under 70,000 distinct CDR3 sequences, 4% to 6% of which are singletons, and around 2.8% rests with the top ten. Specimen: PBMCs. The receptors here all came from a woman aged 30 to 39 with multiple sclerosis.

This clonotype was counted only a few times. The junction and the germline gene differ at one end; a read error may be behind it. V gene TRBV29-1 combines with J gene TRBJ1-5, with D possibly TRBD1 on 5 matching bases. The length of the CDR3 is 16 residues. Looked up from germline, CDR1 is SQVTM and CDR2 is ANQGSEA. CDR3 DNA sequence: TGCAGCGTTGAAGATCATGTCGACAGCCTTAATCAGCCCCAGAATTTT. Protein: CSVEDHVDSLNQPQNF.

This clonotype has at least ten counts. DNA of the CDR3: TGTGCCAGCAGCTTTCAGGGGAACACTGAAGCTTTCTTT. It translates to CASSFQGNTEAFF. The chain is built from TRBV9 and TRBJ1-1, with D tentatively TRBD1 (5 bases). There are 13 residues in the CDR3. Deletions cut 4 bases from V and 1 base from J, with 8 bases between. Germline CDR1 is SGDLS and CDR2 is YYNGEE.

This clonotype was seen many times. The gene calls are TRBV5-1 and TRBJ1-1; tentatively, D is TRBD1 (6 bases). V lost 2 bases, J lost 2 bases, and 16 bases lay in between. Germline CDR1 and CDR2: SGHRS and YFSETQ. There are 16 residues in the CDR3. As DNA, the CDR3 is TGCGCCAGCAGCTTATCGGGGGCCGAAGTTAACACTGAAGCTTTCTTT. Protein: CASSLSGAEVNTEAFF.

This clonotype was observed a handful of times. The CDR3 region has the DNA TGTGCCAGCAGTTTTCCCGGCGGGGGGGAGACCCAGTACTTC. Amino acids: CASSFPGGGETQYF. The rearrangement links TRBV12-3 or TRBV12-4 to TRBJ2-5, with TRBD2 matching 8 bases. This CDR3 is 14 amino acids long. After removal of 3 bases from V and 5 bases from J, the junction contained 5 bases not matched to a gene.

A remark on this clonotype: One junction end disagrees with the germline gene, perhaps due to a read error. This chain uses TRBV7-9 with TRBJ1-5; 7 bases map to TRBD1. Germline CDR1 reads SEHNR; CDR2 reads FQNEAQ (reference sequence). The CDR3 is made up of 12 amino acids. CDR3 loop: CASSNEGQVQNF. The CDR3 DNA follows: TGTGCCAGCAGCAACGAAGGACAGGTGCAGAATTTT.

The V call is TRBV10-3, the J call TRBJ2-3; D might be TRBD2 (6 bases). Germline V gene lookup returns CDR1 ENHRY and CDR2 SYGVKD. V was pared by 6 bases and J by 2 bases, with 15 bases between. This CDR3 region has 15 residues. The CDR3 DNA sequence: TGTGCCATCAGGAAGGAGGGGTGGGACACAGATACGCAGTATTTT. Translated: CAIRKEGWDTDTQYF.

Ten or more counts support this clonotype. V and J are TRBV7-8 and TRBJ1-2; the D gene is possibly TRBD1 (5 bases). The CDR3 loop spans 14 amino acids. CDR1 is SGHVS, CDR2 FQNEAQ, per germline. The ends were cut back, 5 bases at V and 3 bases at J, with 13 bases in the middle. CDR3 sequence reads: CASSVIRGDYGYTF. CDR3 DNA sequence: TGTGCCAGCAGCGTAATACGGGGGGACTATGGCTACACCTTC.

The chain joins TRBV4-1 to TRBJ2-7, with D perhaps matching TRBD1 (6 bases). CDR1 is MGHRA, CDR2 YSYEKL, per germline. CDR3 size: 14 residues. V gave up 3 bases and J gave up 2 bases, with 11 bases separating them. DNA for the CDR3: TGCGCCAGCAGCCATGACCGGGACACCTACGAGCAGTACTTC. It translates to CASSHDRDTYEQYF.

This chain connects TRBV13 to TRBJ2-1; D is perhaps TRBD1 (6 bases). The germline CDR1 and CDR2 sequences are PRHDT and FYEKMQ (reference sequence). V was shortened by 5 bases and J by 5 bases, with 13 bases between the two germline ends. This CDR3 has 14 amino acids. The CDR3 here is CASSDRDNNNEQFF. The DNA for the CDR3 is TGTGCCAGCAGCGACCGGGACAACAACAATGAGCAGTTCTTC.

About this clonotype: A much more abundant neighbour one base away suggests this may be a read error. The chain is built from TRBV6-1 and TRBJ2-1; D unclear. Germline V CDR1 and CDR2: MNHNS, SASEGT. The germline V and J ends were trimmed by 8 bases and 6 bases, with 17 bases remaining between them. The CDR3 spans 14 residues. The chain's CDR3 is CASRFRGVCNEQFF. The CDR3 DNA is TGTGCCAGCCGGTTCCGTGGGGTTTGCAATGAGCAGTTCTTC.

This clonotype was observed at least ten times. The CDR3 loop is CASSLEGTGWTEAFF. The DNA of the CDR3 is TGTGCCAGCAGCTTAGAAGGGACAGGGTGGACTGAAGCTTTCTTT. This chain connects TRBV7-2 to TRBJ1-1, with 9 bases that match TRBD1. Trimming took 1 base from V and 5 from J; bases not matched to a gene: 5. The CDR3 is made up of 15 amino acids. Germline CDR1 SGHTA, CDR2 FQGNSA.

Ten or more counts support this clonotype. This chain links TRBV7-8 with TRBJ1-5; D is possibly TRBD1 (6 bases). Trimming cost V 6 bases and J 3 bases, with 9 bases left between them. In germline, CDR1 is SGHVS, CDR2 FQNEAQ. The CDR3 spans 13 residues. The DNA for the CDR3 is TGTGCCAGCAGGATGGGGGCCAATCAGCCCCAGCATTTT. Translating gives CASRMGANQPQHF.

This chain links TRBV12-3 or TRBV12-4 with TRBJ2-1, with D maybe TRBD2 (6 bases). This CDR3 spans 11 amino acids. V shed 6 bases and J shed 6 bases, with 6 bases lying between them. CDR3 protein: CASRGGNEQFF. CDR3 nucleotide sequence: TGTGCCAGCAGGGGGGGCAATGAGCAGTTCTTC.

As concerns this clonotype: One base away lies a much larger clone, so this may be a sequencing read error. V and J are TRBV6-1 and TRBJ1-1; D not certain. This CDR3 spans 13 amino acids. Germline CDR1 MNHNS, CDR2 SASEGT. The CDR3 nucleotides are TGTGTCAGCAGTGAAGAGAGGGACACTGAAGCTTTCTTT. Translated, it gives CVSSEERDTEAFF.

This clonotype was picked up many times. V usage is TRBV12-3 or TRBV12-4 and J usage is TRBJ1-5; a possible D gene is TRBD1 (5 bases). V was pared by 4 bases and J by 1 base, with 8 bases between. The CDR3 runs 14 residues. CDR3 bases: TGTGCCAGCAGTTCCCGGGACAGCAATCAGCCCCAGCATTTT. This sequence encodes CASSSRDSNQPQHF.

This clonotype was recorded at least ten times. The CDR3 loop reads CSANWASPSTDTQYF. The CDR3, as DNA: TGCAGTGCCAACTGGGCCAGCCCATCGACAGATACGCAGTATTTT. This chain connects TRBV20-1 to TRBJ2-3, with D uncertain. Trimming left V 6 bases short and J 3 bases short, with 19 bases between. Germline V CDR1 and CDR2: DFQATT, SNEGSKA (reference sequence). The CDR3 is 15 amino acids.

The rearrangement links TRBV21-1 to TRBJ2-2; TRBD2, the table's D call, lacks a check against the DNA. TRBV21-1 is flagged as a pseudogene. There are 13 residues in the CDR3. CDR3 sequence (DNA): TGTGCCAGCAGCAAAGCTCGGCAGGGAAAGCTGTTTTTT. This sequence encodes CASSKARQGKLFF.

This clonotype has at least ten counts. The chain links TRBV5-8 to TRBJ1-1; D is ambiguous. With 4 bases removed from V and 1 base from J, the gap between germline ends came to 11 bases. The CDR3 runs 14 residues. Germline V CDR1 and CDR2: SGHTS, YDEGEE. As DNA, the CDR3 is TGTGCCAGCAGCGATGGACGGGAGAACACTGAAGCTTTCTTT. Its protein product is CASSDGRENTEAFF.

This clonotype was recorded at least ten times. This chain connects TRBV20-1 to TRBJ1-2, with 7 bases fitting TRBD1. The CDR3 runs 13 residues. Per the germline V gene, CDR1 is DFQATT and CDR2 is SNEGSKA (reference sequence). J gave up 4 bases and V 7 bases, and 9 bases lay outside the gene matches. CDR3 bases: TGCAGTGTTCTACCCGGGACAGCCTATGGCTACACCTTC. Protein product: CSVLPGTAYGYTF.

This clonotype has at least ten counts. The chain couples TRBV5-6 to TRBJ1-1, with D possibly being TRBD1 (5 bases). Trimming cost V 2 bases and J 6 bases, with 11 bases left between them. The CDR3 sequence is 13 residues long. The germline V gene has CDR1 SGHDT and CDR2 YYEEEE. The CDR3 sequence is CASSFQGLAEAFF. The CDR3 nucleotides are TGTGCCAGCAGCTTCCAGGGACTTGCTGAAGCTTTCTTT.

The DNA of the CDR3 is TGTGCCAGCTTAGCTCCGGGATACGATTACAATGAGCAGTTCTTC. Encoded protein: CASLAPGYDYNEQFF. The chain employs TRBV12-3 or TRBV12-4 and TRBJ2-1, with D possibly being TRBD2 (5 bases). This CDR3 comprises 15 residues. The ends were cut back, 8 bases at V and 4 bases at J, with 18 bases in the middle.

This clonotype has ten or more counts. The chain couples TRBV4-1 to TRBJ2-1, with D uncertain. Trimming shortened V by 5 bases and J by 7 bases, and 9 bases separated the two germline ends. CDR1 is MGHRA, CDR2 YSYEKL, per germline. CDR3 length: 12 amino acids. The CDR3 nucleotides are TGCGCCAGCAGCTGGGAAGGGAATGAGCAGTTCTTC. Translated: CASSWEGNEQFF.

The CDR3 here is CASNSLTSGAEDTQYF. The CDR3 region has the DNA TGCGCCAGCAACTCTCTGACTAGCGGGGCGGAGGATACGCAGTATTTT. The rearrangement joins TRBV5-1 to TRBJ2-3, with 11 positions matching TRBD2. This CDR3 is built from 16 residues. V dropped 6 bases and J dropped 6; count of bases not matched to a gene: 12. The germline V gene encodes CDR1 SGHRS and CDR2 YFSETQ.

This clonotype was recorded at least ten times. The genes are TRBV5-1 and TRBJ2-7; 8 nucleotides line up with TRBD1. Losses at the gene ends were 4 bases for V and 4 bases for J; bases not matched to a gene: 7. The germline gives CDR1 SGHRS, CDR2 YFSETQ. The CDR3 consists of 14 residues. Here the CDR3 reads CASSNRDRQYEQYF. The CDR3 nucleotides read TGCGCCAGCAGCAACCGGGACAGGCAATACGAGCAGTACTTC.

J is TRBJ2-1 and V is TRBV5-1; no definite D call. The CDR3 spans 13 residues. V was trimmed by 4 bases and J by 12 bases, leaving 17 bases between them. Germline CDR1 SGHRS, CDR2 YFSETQ. The CDR3 DNA reads TGCGCCAGCAGCCTAAGAATAGCCGACGGGCAGTTCTTC. It codes for CASSLRIADGQFF.

This clonotype was detected ten times or more. The chain has TRBV6-4 and TRBJ1-6; TRBD1 aligns across 8 bases. The V and J ends lost 4 bases and 10 bases, in that order; junction bases with no gene match: 9. Germline lookup yields CDR1 MRHNA and CDR2 SNTAGT. This CDR3 contains 15 residues. CDR3 protein: CASSATGTGGSPLHF. The CDR3 nucleotides read TGTGCCAGCAGTGCCACCGGGACAGGAGGATCACCCCTCCACTTT.